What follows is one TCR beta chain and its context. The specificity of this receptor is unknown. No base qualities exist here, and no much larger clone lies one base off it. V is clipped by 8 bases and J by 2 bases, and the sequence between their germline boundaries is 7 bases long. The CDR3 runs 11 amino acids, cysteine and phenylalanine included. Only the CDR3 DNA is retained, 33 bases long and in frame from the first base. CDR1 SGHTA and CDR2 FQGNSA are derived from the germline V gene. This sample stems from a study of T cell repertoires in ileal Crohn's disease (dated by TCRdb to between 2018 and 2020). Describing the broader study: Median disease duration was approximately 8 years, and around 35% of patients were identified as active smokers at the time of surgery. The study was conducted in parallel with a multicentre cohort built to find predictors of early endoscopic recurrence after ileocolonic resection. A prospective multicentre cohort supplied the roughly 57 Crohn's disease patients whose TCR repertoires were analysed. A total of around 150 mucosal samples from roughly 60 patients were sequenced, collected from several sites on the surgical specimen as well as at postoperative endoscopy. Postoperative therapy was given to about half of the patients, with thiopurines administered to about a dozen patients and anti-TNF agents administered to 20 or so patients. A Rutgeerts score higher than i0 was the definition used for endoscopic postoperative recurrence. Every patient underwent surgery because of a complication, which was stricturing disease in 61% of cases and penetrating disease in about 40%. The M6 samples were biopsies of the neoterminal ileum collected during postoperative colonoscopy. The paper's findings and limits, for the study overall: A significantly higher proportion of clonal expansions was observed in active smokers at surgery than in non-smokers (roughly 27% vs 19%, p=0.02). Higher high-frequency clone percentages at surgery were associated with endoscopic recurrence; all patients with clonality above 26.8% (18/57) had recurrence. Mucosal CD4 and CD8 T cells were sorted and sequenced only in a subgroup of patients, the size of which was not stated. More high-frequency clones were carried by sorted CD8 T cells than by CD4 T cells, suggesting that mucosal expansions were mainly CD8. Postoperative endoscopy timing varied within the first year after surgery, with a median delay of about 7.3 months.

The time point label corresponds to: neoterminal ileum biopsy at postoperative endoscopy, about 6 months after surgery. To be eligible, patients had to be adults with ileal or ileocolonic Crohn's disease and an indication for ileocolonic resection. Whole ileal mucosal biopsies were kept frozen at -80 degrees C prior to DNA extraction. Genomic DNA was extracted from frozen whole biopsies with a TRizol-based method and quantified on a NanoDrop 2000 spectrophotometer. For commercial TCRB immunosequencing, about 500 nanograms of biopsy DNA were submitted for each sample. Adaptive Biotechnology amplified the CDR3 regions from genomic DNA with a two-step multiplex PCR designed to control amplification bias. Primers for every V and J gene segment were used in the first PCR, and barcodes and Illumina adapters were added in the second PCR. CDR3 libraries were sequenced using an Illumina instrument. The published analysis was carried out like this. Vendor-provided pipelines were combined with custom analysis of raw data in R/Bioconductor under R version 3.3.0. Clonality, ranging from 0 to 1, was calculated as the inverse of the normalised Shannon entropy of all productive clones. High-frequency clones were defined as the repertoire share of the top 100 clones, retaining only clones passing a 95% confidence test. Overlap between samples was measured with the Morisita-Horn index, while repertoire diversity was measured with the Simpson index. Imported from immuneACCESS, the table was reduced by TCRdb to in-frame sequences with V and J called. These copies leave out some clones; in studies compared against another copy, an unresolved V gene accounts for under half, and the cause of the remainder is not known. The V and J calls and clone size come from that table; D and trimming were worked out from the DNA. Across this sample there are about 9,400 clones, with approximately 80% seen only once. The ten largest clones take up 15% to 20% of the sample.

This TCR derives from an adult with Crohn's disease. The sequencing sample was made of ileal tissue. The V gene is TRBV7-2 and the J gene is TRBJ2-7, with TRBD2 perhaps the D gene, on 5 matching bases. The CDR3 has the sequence CASGGPYEQYF. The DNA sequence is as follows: TGTGCCAGCGGCGGGCCCTACGAGCAGTACTTC.